What follows are 26 T cell receptor beta chains derived from one specimen sequenced in a study of blood T cells in healthy people across ages. PCR was performed a second time for about 6 to 11 cycles using a sample-barcoded 5' primer and a J-beta primer mix. TCRdb passed the 5' RACE reads through MiXCR, listing each CDR3 protein once. The profile shows around 1,500,000 distinct CDR3 sequences, about 28% of them singletons. Material for sequencing was blood. These receptors originate from a woman between 25 and 40 years old in good health.

This clonotype was picked up a small number of times. The V call is TRBV20-1, the J call TRBJ2-1; 10 bases align to TRBD2. The CDR3 length is 16 residues. Germline CDR1 and CDR2: DFQATT and SNEGSKA (reference sequence). Trimming at V came to 2 bases and at J to 2 bases, leaving 6 bases not matched to a gene. The CDR3 loop reads CSARPRTSGAYNEQFF. CDR3 bases: TGCAGTGCTAGACCCCGTACTAGCGGGGCCTACAATGAGCAGTTCTTC.

The CDR3 DNA follows: TGTGCCAGCAGCCAAGAGATGGGGACAGGGGGAGGGGGAACCATATACGAGCAGTACTTC. This translates into CASSQEMGTGGGGTIYEQYF. The V gene is TRBV4-2, the J gene TRBJ2-7, with 11 bases identical to TRBD1. Germline values: CDR1 LGHNA, CDR2 YNFKEQ. The length of the CDR3 is 20 residues. J was trimmed by 4 bases and V by 0 bases; bases with no gene match: 17.

Here the CDR3 reads CASSQPPSPLHF. The CDR3 DNA reads TGCGCCAGCAGCCAGCCTCCTTCACCCCTCCACTTT. The chain recombines TRBV4-1 with TRBJ1-6; D is unclear. V lost 3 bases, J lost 9 bases, and 6 bases lay in between. Germline V lookup: CDR1 MGHRA, CDR2 YSYEKL. The CDR3 covers 12 residues.

The chain joins TRBV29-1 to TRBJ1-4; D is unresolved. The V and J ends lost 5 bases and 6 bases respectively, with 16 bases between them. The CDR3 has 14 amino acids. CDR1 is SQVTM and CDR2 is ANQGSEA in the germline V gene. The CDR3 DNA is TGCAGCGTTTTCCGGCAAGGAGGAGATGAAAAACTGTTTTTT. Its protein is CSVFRQGGDEKLFF. Supplemented by reference TRBV29-1 and TRBJ1-4, the full variable domain reads SAVISQKPSRDICQRGTSLTIQCQVDSQVTMMFWYRQQPGQSLTLIATANQGSEATYESGFVIDKFPISRPNLTFSTLTVSNMSPEDSSIYLCSVFRQGGDEKLFFGSGTQLSVL.

The chain employs TRBV6-5 and TRBJ1-1; D unresolved. The germline V and J ends were trimmed by 2 bases and 4 bases, with 11 bases remaining between them. Per germline, CDR1 MNHEY and CDR2 SVGAGI. CDR3 length equals 14 residues. This CDR3 is CASSYERAGTEAFF. CDR3 nucleotide sequence: TGTGCCAGCAGTTACGAGCGGGCGGGCACTGAAGCTTTCTTT.

The chain carries TRBV12-3 or TRBV12-4 and TRBJ1-4; unclear D gene. Trimming shortened V by 2 bases and J by 0 bases, and 10 bases separated the two germline ends. The CDR3 consists of 16 residues. This chain's CDR3 is CASSLTPESTNEKLFF. The CDR3 DNA follows: TGTGCCAGCAGTTTAACCCCAGAATCAACTAATGAAAAACTGTTTTTT.

The rearrangement links TRBV20-1 to TRBJ2-1; 7 nucleotides match TRBD2. The ends lost 5 bases at V and 4 bases at J; junction bases unmatched: 5. Germline CDR1 reads DFQATT; CDR2 reads SNEGSKA (reference sequence). CDR3 length: 13 residues. The CDR3 DNA reads TGCAGTGCTTACAGCGGGGAATACAATGAGCAGTTCTTC. Translating gives CSAYSGEYNEQFF.

This clonotype was recorded many times. The rearrangement uses TRBV29-1 and TRBJ2-6; 10 bases are shared with TRBD1. CDR3 length equals 16 residues. Germline V gene lookup returns CDR1 SQVTM and CDR2 ANQGSEA. Trimming at V came to 6 bases and at J to 3 bases, leaving 8 bases not matched to a gene. The CDR3 spells CSVPGQGIFGANVLTF. The CDR3 DNA sequence: TGCAGCGTACCGGGACAGGGGATTTTTGGGGCCAACGTCCTGACTTTC.

This clonotype turned up a few times. The gene calls are TRBV5-1 and TRBJ2-7; D remains unclear. The end of the DNA fits TRBJ2-5 better, so the J call may be wrong. CDR3 size: 15 residues. Germline V gene sequence: CDR1 SGHRS, CDR2 YFSETQ. CDR3 bases: TGCGCCAGCAGCTCCGACTGGGTGTCGCGGGAGACCCAGTACTTC. Translating it yields CASSSDWVSRETQYF.

V gene TRBV15 combines with J gene TRBJ1-5, with unresolved D. The CDR3 runs 15 residues. V lost 0 bases and J 0 bases, leaving 6 bases between the germline ends. CDR1 is LNHNV and CDR2 is YYDKDF in the germline V gene (reference sequence). This CDR3 reads CATSREGYSNQPQHF. DNA for the CDR3: TGTGCCACCAGCAGAGAAGGGTATAGCAATCAGCCCCAGCATTTT.

The chain links TRBV15 to TRBJ2-1, with 13 positions matching TRBD2. The J call may be mistaken, given a closer DNA end match to TRBJ2-7. This CDR3 has 19 residues. Per the germline V gene, CDR1 is LNHNV and CDR2 is YYDKDF (reference sequence). The CDR3 region is CATSRGTSGSPSSYNEQYF. DNA for the CDR3: TGTGCCACCAGCAGAGGGACTAGCGGGAGCCCCAGCTCCTACAATGAGCAGTACTTC.

This clonotype was picked up a small number of times. This chain connects TRBV4-3 to TRBJ2-5; D ambiguous. The CDR3 sequence is 12 residues long. V lost 0 bases and J 7 bases, leaving 6 bases between the germline ends. The V gene's germline CDR1 is LGHNA and CDR2 YSLEER. CDR3 region: CASSQEDGTQYF. The CDR3 DNA reads TGCGCCAGCAGCCAAGAGGACGGGACCCAGTACTTC.

This clonotype showed up many times. The chain links TRBV12-3 or TRBV12-4 to TRBJ2-7; D is possibly TRBD1 or TRBD2 (5 bases each). V lost 5 bases to trimming and J lost 1 base, with 15 bases between them. CDR3 length: 15 residues. The CDR3 loop is CASSTSGTQSYEQYF. In DNA, the CDR3 is TGTGCCAGCAGTACTTCCGGGACCCAGTCCTACGAGCAGTACTTC.

The chain carries TRBV25-1 and TRBJ1-4; 9 bases are shared with TRBD1. The J segment lost 7 bases and the V segment lost 4 bases, leaving 7 bases of the junction unmatched. The CDR3 loop spans 15 amino acids. CDR1 is MGHDK and CDR2 is SYGVNS in the germline V gene. CDR3 loop: CASSANRGQGEKLFF. CDR3 bases: TGTGCCAGCAGTGCCAACAGGGGGCAGGGTGAAAAACTGTTTTTT.

The genes are TRBV20-1 and TRBJ2-1; 11 bases match TRBD2. This CDR3 comprises 18 residues. J was trimmed by 0 bases and V by 3 bases; bases with no gene match: 10. CDR1 DFQATT and CDR2 SNEGSKA come from the germline V gene (reference sequence). The CDR3 spells CSARNLAGGLSSYNEQFF. For the CDR3, the DNA is TGCAGTGCTAGGAATCTAGCGGGGGGTCTAAGCTCCTACAATGAGCAGTTCTTC.

This clonotype was observed a handful of times. For the CDR3, the DNA is TGCAGTGGCCCTTTGGGTATCGCAGATACGCAGTATTTT. It encodes CSGPLGIADTQYF. This chain uses TRBV20-1 with TRBJ2-3; no definite D call. This CDR3 is built from 13 residues. The germline gives CDR1 DFQATT, CDR2 SNEGSKA (reference sequence). V was trimmed by 7 bases and J by 4 bases, leaving 15 bases between them.

This clonotype has more than one count but fewer than ten. This chain links TRBV28 with TRBJ2-5; weak D call: TRBD2 (6 bases). CDR3 length: 13 amino acids. CDR1 is MDHEN, CDR2 SYDVKM, per germline. Trimming took off 7 bases at V and 5 bases at J, with 14 bases between the two ends. The CDR3 region has the DNA TGTGCCAGCAACGGAGGGCGCGTCGAGACCCAGTACTTC. Residues: CASNGGRVETQYF. The full variable domain, rest sourced from reference TRBV28 and TRBJ2-5, is DVKVTQSSRYLVKRTGEKVFLECVQDMDHENMFWYRQDPGLGLRLIYFSYDVKMKEKGDIPEGYSVSREKKERFSLILESASTNQTSMYLCASNGGRVETQYFGPGTRLLVL.

V usage is TRBV20-1 and J usage is TRBJ2-3; TRBD2 might be the D (7 bases). CDR3 size: 13 residues. Germline assignment: CDR1 DFQATT and CDR2 SNEGSKA (reference sequence). V dropped 8 bases and J dropped 5 bases, with 17 bases sitting between them. The CDR3, as DNA: TGCAGTCAAAAGGGGGGGGGTCAAGATACGCAGTATTTT. Its translation is CSQKGGGQDTQYF.

About this clonotype: At one boundary the junction diverges from the germline segment, which might be a read error. V gene TRBV7-2 combines with J gene TRBJ1-1; D is undetermined. The germline V gene encodes CDR1 SGHTA and CDR2 FQGNSA. The CDR3 consists of 14 residues. CDR3 coding DNA: TGTGCCAGCCTGTCCGGGCGGCCGAACACTAAAGCTTTCTTT. Its translation: CASLSGRPNTKAFF.

There are many counts of this clonotype. The chain couples TRBV12-3 or TRBV12-4 to TRBJ2-4; no firm D call. V dropped 3 bases and J dropped 9 bases, with 12 bases sitting between them. The CDR3 runs to 13 residues. CDR3 sequence (DNA): TGTGCCAGCAGTTTCAATTCGGCTGGCATTCAGTACTTC. Protein sequence: CASSFNSAGIQYF.

The chain recombines TRBV19 with TRBJ2-4; D may be TRBD1 (6 bases). The V gene lost 3 bases and the J gene lost 8 bases, with 11 bases spanning the gap. Germline V gene sequence: CDR1 LNHDA, CDR2 SQIVND (reference sequence). The CDR3 length is 13 residues. In DNA form, the CDR3 reads TGTGCCAGTAGTATTGTGGGGGCAGACATTCAGTACTTC. It specifies CASSIVGADIQYF.

The J gene is TRBJ2-3, the V gene TRBV3-1; tentative D call: TRBD2 (6 bases). Germline assignment: CDR1 LGHDT and CDR2 YNNKEL (reference sequence). The CDR3 consists of 13 residues. V lost 9 bases to trimming and J lost 5 bases, with 15 bases between them. CDR3 nucleotides: TGTGCCAGTCAAGCCTCTAGCGAAGATACGCAGTATTTT. This codes for CASQASSEDTQYF.

In this sample, this clonotype turned up many times. The chain links TRBV20-1 to TRBJ1-2; D is ambiguous. Trimming cost V 0 bases and J 5 bases, with 7 bases left between them. Per the germline V gene, CDR1 is DFQATT and CDR2 is SNEGSKA (reference sequence). This CDR3 region has 12 residues. In DNA, the CDR3 is TGCAGTGCTAGAGATCGGCGGTATGGCTACACCTTC. This codes for CSARDRRYGYTF.

Many counts were recorded for this clonotype. This may be a read error, as it is one base from a much larger clone. The chain links TRBV7-2 to TRBJ2-7, with 7 bases matching TRBD2. Germline V gene data show CDR1 as SGHTA and CDR2 as FQGNSA. J gave up 2 bases and V 3 bases, and 1 base lay outside the gene matches. The CDR3 runs to 13 residues. The DNA for the CDR3 is TGTGCCAGCAGCTTCGCGGGAGCCTACGAGCAGTACTTC. Amino acids: CASSFAGAYEQYF.

With regard to this clonotype: Possible read error: a much larger clone is one base away. This chain connects TRBV24-1 to TRBJ2-1, with D maybe TRBD2 (5 bases). Trimming cost V 4 bases and J 0 bases, with 9 bases left between them. This CDR3 region has 15 residues. The V gene's germline CDR1 is KGHDR and CDR2 SFDVKD. The CDR3 DNA follows: TGTGCCACCAGTGACGGGGAGAGCTCCTACAATGAGCAGTTCTTC. Translated, it gives CATSDGESSYNEQFF.

The table lists this clonotype with a few counts. The chain is built from TRBV12-3 or TRBV12-4 and TRBJ1-2, with no clear D. CDR3 length: 15 residues. Trimming removed 3 bases at V and 4 bases at J, with 15 bases between. The CDR3 DNA reads as TGTGCCAGCAGTTTGCGTTGGGGATTAGGCTATGGCTACACCTTC. Translation: CASSLRWGLGYGYTF.